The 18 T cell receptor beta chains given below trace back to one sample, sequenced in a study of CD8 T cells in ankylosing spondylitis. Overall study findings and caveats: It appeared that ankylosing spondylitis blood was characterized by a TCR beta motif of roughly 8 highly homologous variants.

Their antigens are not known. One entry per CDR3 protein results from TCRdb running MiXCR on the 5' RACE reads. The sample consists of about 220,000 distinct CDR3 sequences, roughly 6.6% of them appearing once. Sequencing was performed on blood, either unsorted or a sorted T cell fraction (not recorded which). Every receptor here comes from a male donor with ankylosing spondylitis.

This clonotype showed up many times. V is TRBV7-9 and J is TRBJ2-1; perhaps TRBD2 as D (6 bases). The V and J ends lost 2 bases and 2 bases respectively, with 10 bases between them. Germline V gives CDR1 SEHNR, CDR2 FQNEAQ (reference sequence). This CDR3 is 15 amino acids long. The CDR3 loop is CASSLTSYAYNEQFF. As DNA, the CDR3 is TGTGCCAGCAGCTTAACTAGCTATGCCTACAATGAGCAGTTCTTC.

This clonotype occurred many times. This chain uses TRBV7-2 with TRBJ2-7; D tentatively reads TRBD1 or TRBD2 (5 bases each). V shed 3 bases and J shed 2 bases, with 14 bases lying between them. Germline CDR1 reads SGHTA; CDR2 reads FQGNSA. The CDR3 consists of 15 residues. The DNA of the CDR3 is TGTGCCAGCAGCTTTGCCGGGACGGCTCCCTACGAGCAGTACTTC. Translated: CASSFAGTAPYEQYF.

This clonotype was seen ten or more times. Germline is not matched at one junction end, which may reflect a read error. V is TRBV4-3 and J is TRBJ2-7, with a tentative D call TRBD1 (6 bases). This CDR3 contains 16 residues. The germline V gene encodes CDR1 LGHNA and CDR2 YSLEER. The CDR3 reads CASRQEYRASSYEQYF. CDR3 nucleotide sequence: TGCGCCAGCAGGCAAGAATACAGGGCCTCCTCCTACGAGCAGTACTTC.

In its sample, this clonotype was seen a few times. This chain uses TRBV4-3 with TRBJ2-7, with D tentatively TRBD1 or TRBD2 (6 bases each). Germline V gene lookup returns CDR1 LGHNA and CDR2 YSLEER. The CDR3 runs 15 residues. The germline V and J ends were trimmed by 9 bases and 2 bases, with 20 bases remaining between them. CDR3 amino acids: CASTGGRGIPYEQYF. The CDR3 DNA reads TGCGCCAGTACCGGGGGCAGGGGAATTCCCTACGAGCAGTACTTC.

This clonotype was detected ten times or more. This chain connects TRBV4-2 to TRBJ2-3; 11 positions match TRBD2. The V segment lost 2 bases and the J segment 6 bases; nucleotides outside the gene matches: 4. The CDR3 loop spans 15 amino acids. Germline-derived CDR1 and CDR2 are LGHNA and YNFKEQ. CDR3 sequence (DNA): TGTGCCAGCAGCCAATCCTTAGCGGGGGGGGATACGCAGTATTTT. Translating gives CASSQSLAGGDTQYF.

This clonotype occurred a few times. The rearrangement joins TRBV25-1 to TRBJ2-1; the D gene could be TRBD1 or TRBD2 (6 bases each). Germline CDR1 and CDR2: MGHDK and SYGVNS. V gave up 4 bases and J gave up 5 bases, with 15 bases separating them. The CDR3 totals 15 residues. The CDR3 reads CASSAWGAPNNEQFF. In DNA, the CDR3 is TGTGCCAGCAGTGCCTGGGGGGCTCCCAACAATGAGCAGTTCTTC.

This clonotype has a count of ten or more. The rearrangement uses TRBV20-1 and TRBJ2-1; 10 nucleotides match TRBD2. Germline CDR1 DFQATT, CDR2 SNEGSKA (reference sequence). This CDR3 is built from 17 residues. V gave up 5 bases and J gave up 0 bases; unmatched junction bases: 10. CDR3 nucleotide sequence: TGCAGTGCTGAACCGACTTCTAGCGGGAGCTCCTACAATGAGCAGTTCTTC. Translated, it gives CSAEPTSSGSSYNEQFF.

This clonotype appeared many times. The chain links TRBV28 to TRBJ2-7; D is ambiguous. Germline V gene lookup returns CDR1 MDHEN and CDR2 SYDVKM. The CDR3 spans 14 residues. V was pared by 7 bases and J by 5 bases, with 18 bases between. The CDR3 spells CASTTLKGRHEQYF. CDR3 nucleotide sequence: TGTGCCAGCACCACTTTGAAAGGAAGGCACGAGCAGTACTTC.

In DNA, the CDR3 is TGTGCCAGCAGCCTGGCGCCTCGGGATTCACCCCTCCACTTT. This translates into CASSLAPRDSPLHF. The V gene is TRBV27, the J gene TRBJ1-6, with D unresolved. The V end lost 6 bases, the J end lost 8 bases, and 14 bases lay between the germline ends. Germline assignment: CDR1 MNHEY and CDR2 SMNVEV (reference sequence). CDR3 length: 14 residues.

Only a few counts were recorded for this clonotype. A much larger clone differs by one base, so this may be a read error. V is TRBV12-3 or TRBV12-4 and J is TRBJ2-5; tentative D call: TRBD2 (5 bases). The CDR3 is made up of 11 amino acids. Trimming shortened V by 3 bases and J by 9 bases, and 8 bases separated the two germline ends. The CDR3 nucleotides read TGTGCCAGCAGTTTTGGTAGCGCCCAGTACTTC. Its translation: CASSFGSAQYF.

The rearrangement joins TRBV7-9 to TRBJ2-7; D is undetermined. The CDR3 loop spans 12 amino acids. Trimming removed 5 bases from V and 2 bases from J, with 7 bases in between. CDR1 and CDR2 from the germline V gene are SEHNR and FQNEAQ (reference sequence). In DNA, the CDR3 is TGTGCCAGCAGCCAACTCCCCTACGAGCAGTACTTC. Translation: CASSQLPYEQYF.

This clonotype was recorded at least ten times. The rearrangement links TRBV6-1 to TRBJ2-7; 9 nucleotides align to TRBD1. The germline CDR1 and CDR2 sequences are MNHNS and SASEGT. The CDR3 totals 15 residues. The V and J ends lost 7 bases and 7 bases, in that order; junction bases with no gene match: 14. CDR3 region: CASIDWDREPGEQYF. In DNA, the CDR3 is TGTGCCAGCATCGACTGGGACAGGGAACCTGGTGAGCAGTACTTC.

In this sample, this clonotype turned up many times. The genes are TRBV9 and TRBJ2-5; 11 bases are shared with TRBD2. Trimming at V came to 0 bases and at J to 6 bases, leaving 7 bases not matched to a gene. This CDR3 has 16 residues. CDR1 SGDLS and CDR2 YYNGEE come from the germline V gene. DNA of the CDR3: TGTGCCAGCAGCGTAGTCCCTAGCGGGGGGTCTAAGACCCAGTACTTC. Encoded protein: CASSVVPSGGSKTQYF.

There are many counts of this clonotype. Here the CDR3 reads CASSSPGQGEDTQYF. For the CDR3, the DNA is TGTGCCAGCAGTTCCCCGGGGCAGGGAGAAGATACGCAGTATTTT. V and J are TRBV12-3 or TRBV12-4 and TRBJ2-3; D possibly uses TRBD1 or TRBD2 (5 bases each). The CDR3 is 15 residues long. Deletions cut 4 bases from V and 5 bases from J, with 16 bases between.

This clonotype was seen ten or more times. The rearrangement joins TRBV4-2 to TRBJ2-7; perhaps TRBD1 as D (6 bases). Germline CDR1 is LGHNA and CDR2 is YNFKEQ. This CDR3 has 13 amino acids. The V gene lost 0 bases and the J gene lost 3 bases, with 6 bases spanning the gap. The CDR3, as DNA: TGTGCCAGCAGCCAAGACAGGGGCTACGAGCAGTACTTC. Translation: CASSQDRGYEQYF.

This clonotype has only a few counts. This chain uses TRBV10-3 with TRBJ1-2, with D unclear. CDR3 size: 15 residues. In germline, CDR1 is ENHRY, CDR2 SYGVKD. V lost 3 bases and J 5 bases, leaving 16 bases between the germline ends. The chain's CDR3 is CAISESEIRWYGYTF. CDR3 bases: TGTGCCATCAGTGAATCCGAGATAAGGTGGTATGGCTACACCTTC.

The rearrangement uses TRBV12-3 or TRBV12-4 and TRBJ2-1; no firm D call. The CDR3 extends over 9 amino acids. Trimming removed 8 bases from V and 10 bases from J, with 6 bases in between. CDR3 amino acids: CASLGEQFF. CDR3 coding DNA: TGTGCCAGCTTGGGGGAGCAGTTCTTC.

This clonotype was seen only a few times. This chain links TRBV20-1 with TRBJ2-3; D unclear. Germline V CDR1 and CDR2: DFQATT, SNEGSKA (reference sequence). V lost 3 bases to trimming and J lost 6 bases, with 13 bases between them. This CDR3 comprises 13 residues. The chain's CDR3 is CSASLGETDTQYF. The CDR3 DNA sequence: TGCAGTGCTAGTCTCGGCGAGACTGATACGCAGTATTTT.